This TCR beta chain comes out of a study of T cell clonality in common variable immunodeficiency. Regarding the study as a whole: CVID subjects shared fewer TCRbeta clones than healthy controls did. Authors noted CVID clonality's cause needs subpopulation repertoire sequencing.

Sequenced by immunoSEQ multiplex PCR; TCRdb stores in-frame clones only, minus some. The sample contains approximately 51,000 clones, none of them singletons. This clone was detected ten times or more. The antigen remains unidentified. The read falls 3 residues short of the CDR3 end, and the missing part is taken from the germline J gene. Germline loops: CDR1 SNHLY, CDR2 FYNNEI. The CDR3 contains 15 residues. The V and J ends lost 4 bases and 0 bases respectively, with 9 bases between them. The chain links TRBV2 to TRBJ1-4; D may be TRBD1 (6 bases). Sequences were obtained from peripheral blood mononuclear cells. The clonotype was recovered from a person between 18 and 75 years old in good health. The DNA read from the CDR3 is TGTGCCAGCAGTGTGACAGGCGCAACTAATGAAAAA. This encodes CASSVTGATNEK. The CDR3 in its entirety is CASSVTGATNEKLFF.